This T cell receptor beta chain was identified during a study of T cells in Graves' hyperthyroidism and ophthalmopathy. For the diagnoses, clinical symptoms, serum thyroxine and TRAb, thyroid ultrasound and orbital computed tomography were used. The TCR beta CDR3 regions underwent amplification using RNA transcripts as the source. HTBI primers were used for first-round RT-PCR of the TCR CDR3. From the multiplex PCR reads, TCRdb called clonotypes with MiXCR, one entry per CDR3 protein. The sample lists roughly 290,000 distinct CDR3 sequences, 10% to 15% occurring once. The study's findings and limits: In blood, most of the thyroid clonotypes expanded above 0.001 were also present.

The CDR3 is made up of 14 amino acids. The germline V gene encodes CDR1 KGHSH and CDR2 LQKENI. V shed 6 bases and J shed 5 bases, with 16 bases lying between them. This clonotype was counted at least ten times. Its antigen is not identified. What was sequenced was blood. The genes are TRBV18 and TRBJ2-5; no clear D gene. The origin of this receptor is a woman aged 25 to 39 with Graves' hyperthyroidism that later progressed to Graves' ophthalmopathy. CDR3 DNA: TGTGCCAGCTCCCCAACATTCAAGGGCGAGACCCAGTACTTC. Amino acid sequence: CASSPTFKGETQYF.